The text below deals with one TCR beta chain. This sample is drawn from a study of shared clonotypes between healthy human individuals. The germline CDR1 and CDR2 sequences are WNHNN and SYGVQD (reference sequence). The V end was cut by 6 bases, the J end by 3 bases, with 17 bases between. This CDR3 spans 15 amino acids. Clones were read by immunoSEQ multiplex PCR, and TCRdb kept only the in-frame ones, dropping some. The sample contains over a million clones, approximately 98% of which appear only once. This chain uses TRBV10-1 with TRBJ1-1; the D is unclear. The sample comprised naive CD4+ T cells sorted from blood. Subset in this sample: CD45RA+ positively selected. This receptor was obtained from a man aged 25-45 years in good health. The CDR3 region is CASRPTTNVDTEAFF. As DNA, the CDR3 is TGCGCCAGCAGGCCTACCACCAACGTCGACACTGAAGCTTTCTTT.